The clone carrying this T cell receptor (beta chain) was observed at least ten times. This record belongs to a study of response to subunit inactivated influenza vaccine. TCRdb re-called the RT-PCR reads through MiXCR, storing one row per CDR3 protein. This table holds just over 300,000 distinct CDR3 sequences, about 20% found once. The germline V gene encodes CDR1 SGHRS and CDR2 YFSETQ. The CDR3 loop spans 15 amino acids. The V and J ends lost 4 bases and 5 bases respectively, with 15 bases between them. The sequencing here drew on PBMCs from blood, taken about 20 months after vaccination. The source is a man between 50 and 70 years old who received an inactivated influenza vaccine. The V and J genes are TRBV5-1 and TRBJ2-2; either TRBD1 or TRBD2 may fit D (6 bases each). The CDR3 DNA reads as TGCGCCAGCAGCCCGGGGGCCGTCGAGACCGGGGAGCTGTTTTTT. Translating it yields CASSPGAVETGELFF. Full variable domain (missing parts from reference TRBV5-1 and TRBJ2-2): KAGVTQTPRYLIKTRGQQVTLSCSPISGHRSVSWYQQTPGQGLQFLFEYFSETQRNKGNFPGRFSGRQFSNSRSEMNVSTLELGDSALYLCASSPGAVETGELFFGEGSRLTVL.